The 25 T cell receptor beta chains presented below share a single source sample, sequenced in a study of cytomegalovirus exposure and HLA in healthy donors. PCR primers comprised 60 Vbeta and 13 Jbeta primers. TCRdb's table, derived via immunoSEQ multiplex PCR, lists solely in-frame clones and lacks some. The sample lists some 120,000 clones; 15% to 19% were seen once. Sequencing was done on a sample of PBMCs. These receptors all come from a woman aged 18-30 years in good health and CMV-seronegative.

This chain connects TRBV11-1 to TRBJ2-7; 8 nucleotides align to TRBD2. CDR3 length equals 15 residues. Germline V gives CDR1 SGHAT, CDR2 FQDESV (reference sequence). The ends lost 5 bases at V and 6 bases at J; junction bases unmatched: 12. The CDR3 region has the DNA TGTGCCAGCAGCCTGGCTCGGGGGGGGTTCGCCGAGCAGTACTTC. It is translated as CASSLARGGFAEQYF.

The gene calls are TRBV13 and TRBJ2-7, with D uncertain. Germline V CDR1 and CDR2: PRHDT, FYEKMQ (reference sequence). V was pared by 3 bases and J by 4 bases, with 10 bases between. The CDR3 sequence is 13 residues long. CDR3: CASSFASKYEQYF. The CDR3 DNA reads TGTGCCAGCAGCTTTGCTAGTAAGTACGAGCAGTACTTC.

The chain links TRBV7-8 to TRBJ2-1; D perhaps matches TRBD2 (5 bases). Per the germline V gene, CDR1 is SGHVS and CDR2 is FQNEAQ. Trimming removed 5 bases from V and 6 bases from J, with 8 bases in between. This CDR3 contains 12 residues. CDR3 sequence reads: CASSVDFNEQFF. CDR3 nucleotides: TGTGCCAGCAGCGTGGACTTCAATGAGCAGTTCTTC.

The V gene is TRBV9, the J gene TRBJ2-1; TRBD2 might be the D (7 bases). The CDR3 runs to 13 residues. CDR1 and CDR2 from the germline V gene are SGDLS and YYNGEE. Between the trimmed V and J ends, which lost 4 bases and 8 bases, there was a span of 13 bases. CDR3 DNA sequence: TGTGCCAGCAGCCACGGGGGGCGGGATGAGCAGTTCTTC. Translating it yields CASSHGGRDEQFF.

There are a few counts of this clone. The chain recombines TRBV30 with TRBJ2-1; the match to TRBD2 covers 11 bases. Germline V gene sequence: CDR1 GTSNPN, CDR2 SVGIG (reference sequence). The CDR3 totals 15 residues. Trimming at V came to 5 bases and at J to 3 bases, leaving 6 bases not matched to a gene. CDR3 DNA: TGTGCCTGGGAGACCGGGACTAGCGGCTACAATGAGCAGTTCTTC. Its protein is CAWETGTSGYNEQFF.

The rearrangement uses TRBV2 and TRBJ2-7, with D perhaps TRBD1 (6 bases). The CDR3 has 13 residues. The germline gives CDR1 SNHLY, CDR2 FYNNEI. Deletions cut 4 bases from V and 6 bases from J, with 13 bases between. CDR3 DNA sequence: TGTGCCAGCAGTGGGGGGCAGGCTAGCGAGCAGTACTTC. Its translation is CASSGGQASEQYF.

In this sample, this clone turned up a few times. The chain carries TRBV9 and TRBJ1-1, with a tentative D call TRBD1 (6 bases). CDR3 size: 14 residues. Trimming removed 3 bases from V and 0 bases from J, with 9 bases in between. CDR1 is SGDLS and CDR2 is YYNGEE in the germline V gene. CDR3 region: CASSAGHLNTEAFF. The DNA for the CDR3 is TGTGCCAGCAGCGCGGGACATTTGAACACTGAAGCTTTCTTT.

This clone came up a few times. This chain's CDR3 is CASSLAGTGATEQYF. The CDR3 nucleotides read TGCGCCAGCAGCTTGGCTGGGACAGGGGCCACCGAGCAGTACTTC. The chain joins TRBV5-1 to TRBJ2-7, with TRBD1 identical over 10 bases. With V trimmed by 0 bases and J by 6 bases, 6 bases remained unmatched. The germline gives CDR1 SGHRS, CDR2 YFSETQ. This CDR3 spans 15 amino acids.

V and J are TRBV6-1 and TRBJ1-1; TRBD1 aligns across 7 bases. CDR1 is MNHNS and CDR2 is SASEGT in the germline V gene. With 0 bases clipped from V and 4 bases from J, the junction kept 5 bases outside the gene matches. The CDR3 totals 15 residues. DNA of the CDR3: TGTGCCAGCAGTGAAGCGCCAGGGGGGAGCACTGAAGCTTTCTTT. Its protein is CASSEAPGGSTEAFF.

The chain uses TRBV9 and TRBJ2-1, with 13 bases fitting TRBD2. Germline assignment: CDR1 SGDLS and CDR2 YYNGEE. J lost 9 bases, V lost 1 base, and 1 base had no gene match. There are 14 residues in the CDR3. This chain's CDR3 is CASSVTSGRVEQFF. Here the CDR3 DNA reads TGTGCCAGCAGCGTAACTAGCGGGAGGGTTGAGCAGTTCTTC.

A few counts support this clone. The chain recombines TRBV19 with TRBJ1-1, with D unclear. Trimming removed 5 bases at V and 10 bases at J, with 11 bases between. The CDR3 extends over 11 amino acids. CDR1 is LNHDA, CDR2 SQIVND, per germline (reference sequence). CDR3 bases: TGTGCCAGTAGTGGTTCCGGGTTAGCTTTCTTT. Amino acid sequence: CASSGSGLAFF.

This clone was picked up a small number of times. This chain joins TRBV11-3 and TRBJ2-5, with D perhaps matching TRBD2 (5 bases). The CDR3 runs to 16 residues. Germline CDR1 is SGHNT and CDR2 is YENEEA. V was pared by 5 bases and J by 0 bases, with 16 bases between. Written as DNA, the CDR3 is TGTGCCAGCAGCCAAAGCAGATCGGGGAACCAAGAGACCCAGTACTTC. Amino acid sequence: CASSQSRSGNQETQYF.

For this clone: Germline and junction disagree at one end, which may indicate a read error. This chain uses TRBV13 with TRBJ2-5; D is possibly TRBD1 (6 bases). The CDR3 loop spans 14 amino acids. Per the germline V gene, CDR1 is PRHDT and CDR2 is FYEKMQ (reference sequence). The CDR3 reads CVSSLVSRGETQYF. The DNA for the CDR3 is TGTGTCAGCAGCTTAGTGTCCAGGGGAGAGACCCAGTACTTC.

This clone was seen only a few times. The chain couples TRBV7-9 to TRBJ1-1, with a weak D call TRBD1 (5 bases). The CDR3 length is 14 residues. Germline V gene sequence: CDR1 SEHNR, CDR2 FQNEAQ (reference sequence). V dropped 5 bases and J dropped 2 bases, with 12 bases sitting between them. CDR3 DNA sequence: TGTGCCAGCAGCCCCGAGACAGCCAACACTGAAGCTTTCTTT. Translating gives CASSPETANTEAFF.

Only a few counts were recorded for this clone. J is TRBJ2-1 and V is TRBV5-1; D ambiguous. CDR1 SGHRS and CDR2 YFSETQ come from the germline V gene. V was shortened by 1 base and J by 10 bases, with 9 bases between the two germline ends. This CDR3 is built from 12 residues. The CDR3 loop reads CASSLPQEEQFF. CDR3 DNA sequence: TGCGCCAGCAGCTTGCCTCAGGAAGAGCAGTTCTTC.

This clone was detected a few times. The V gene is TRBV4-1, the J gene TRBJ1-2; D not certain. Germline CDR1 is MGHRA and CDR2 is YSYEKL. V was clipped by 0 bases and J by 4 bases, with 9 bases between them. The CDR3 is 14 residues long. This chain's CDR3 is CASSQDTEGYGYTF. CDR3 nucleotides: TGCGCCAGCAGCCAAGATACAGAAGGCTATGGCTACACCTTC.

This clone has just a few counts. This same CDR3 is encoded by further DNA sequences in the sample. The chain combines TRBV6-5 with TRBJ2-5, with 7 bases fitting TRBD1. J gave up 5 bases and V 4 bases, and 4 bases lay outside the gene matches. The CDR3 contains 13 residues. Germline-derived CDR1 and CDR2 are MNHEY and SVGAGI. The CDR3 spells CASSWVRGETQYF. CDR3 nucleotides: TGTGCCAGCAGTTGGGTCAGGGGGGAGACCCAGTACTTC.

This sequence joins TRBV28 and TRBJ1-1; D is ambiguous. The CDR3 is made up of 13 amino acids. The V gene lost 0 bases and the J gene lost 1 base, with 3 bases spanning the gap. Germline values: CDR1 MDHEN, CDR2 SYDVKM. The CDR3: CASSLWANTEAFF. The DNA of the CDR3 is TGTGCCAGCAGTTTATGGGCGAACACTGAAGCTTTCTTT. Full variable domain (missing parts from reference TRBV28 and TRBJ1-1): DVKVTQSSRYLVKRTGEKVFLECVQDMDHENMFWYRQDPGLGLRLIYFSYDVKMKEKGDIPEGYSVSREKKERFSLILESASTNQTSMYLCASSLWANTEAFFGQGTRLTVV.

J is TRBJ2-7 and V is TRBV7-9; 11 bases map to TRBD2. This CDR3 is 17 amino acids long. The trim removed 4 bases at V and 2 bases at J, leaving 10 bases unmatched. Germline lookup yields CDR1 SEHNR and CDR2 FQNEAQ (reference sequence). The chain's CDR3 is CASSSKPGLAETYEQYF. The CDR3 DNA sequence: TGTGCCAGCAGCTCTAAACCGGGACTAGCGGAGACCTACGAGCAGTACTTC.

This clone was recorded a few times. This chain joins TRBV10-1 and TRBJ2-7, with D hard to call. V was shortened by 4 bases and J by 7 bases, with 11 bases between the two germline ends. Germline V gene sequence: CDR1 WNHNN, CDR2 SYGVQD (reference sequence). The CDR3 sequence is 12 residues long. The CDR3 sequence: CASSGDSGEQYF. The CDR3 coding sequence is TGCGCCAGCAGTGGAGACTCCGGTGAGCAGTACTTC.

The chain couples TRBV4-1 to TRBJ2-3; 10 nucleotides match TRBD2. Losses at the gene ends were 0 bases for V and 5 bases for J; bases not matched to a gene: 11. CDR1 and CDR2 from the germline V gene are MGHRA and YSYEKL. This CDR3 has 18 amino acids. In DNA, the CDR3 is TGCGCCAGCAGCCAAGATGCGGGTAGCGGGGGGCGGGGAGATACGCAGTATTTT. Translating gives CASSQDAGSGGRGDTQYF.

The chain has TRBV6-5 and TRBJ1-5, with a possible D match to TRBD1 (5 bases). The CDR3 has 14 amino acids. Trimming pared 2 bases from V and 2 bases from J, leaving 7 bases between. Germline assignment: CDR1 MNHEY and CDR2 SVGAGI. CDR3 sequence (DNA): TGTGCCAGCAGTTACGGAGGGGGCAATCAGCCCCAGCATTTT. It is translated as CASSYGGGNQPQHF.

The chain uses TRBV9 and TRBJ1-1; D might be TRBD1 (6 bases). Germline V CDR1 and CDR2: SGDLS, YYNGEE. The CDR3 is made up of 16 amino acids. Trimming cost V 3 bases and J 0 bases, with 15 bases left between them. The CDR3 spells CASSETGHPMNTEAFF. The CDR3 DNA reads TGTGCCAGCAGCGAGACAGGTCACCCGATGAACACTGAAGCTTTCTTT.

The sample holds a few counts of this clone. The CDR3 DNA follows: TGTGCCATCAGTGAGTCCGTGAAGACAGGGCGCGAGCAGTACTTC. It yields the protein CAISESVKTGREQYF. This chain joins TRBV10-3 and TRBJ2-7, with 7 bases lining up with TRBD1. Germline loops: CDR1 ENHRY, CDR2 SYGVKD. Losses at the gene ends were 0 bases for V and 6 bases for J; bases not matched to a gene: 8. The CDR3 spans 15 residues.

The chain combines TRBV7-2 with TRBJ2-2; 8 positions match TRBD1. Germline V CDR1 and CDR2: SGHTA, FQGNSA. The CDR3 loop spans 19 amino acids. Trimming took 2 bases from V and 2 from J; bases not matched to a gene: 13. CDR3 nucleotide sequence: TGTGCCAGCAGCTTAAGGAGTATCGCGACAGGGGCCAACACCGGGGAGCTGTTTTTT. This encodes CASSLRSIATGANTGELFF.